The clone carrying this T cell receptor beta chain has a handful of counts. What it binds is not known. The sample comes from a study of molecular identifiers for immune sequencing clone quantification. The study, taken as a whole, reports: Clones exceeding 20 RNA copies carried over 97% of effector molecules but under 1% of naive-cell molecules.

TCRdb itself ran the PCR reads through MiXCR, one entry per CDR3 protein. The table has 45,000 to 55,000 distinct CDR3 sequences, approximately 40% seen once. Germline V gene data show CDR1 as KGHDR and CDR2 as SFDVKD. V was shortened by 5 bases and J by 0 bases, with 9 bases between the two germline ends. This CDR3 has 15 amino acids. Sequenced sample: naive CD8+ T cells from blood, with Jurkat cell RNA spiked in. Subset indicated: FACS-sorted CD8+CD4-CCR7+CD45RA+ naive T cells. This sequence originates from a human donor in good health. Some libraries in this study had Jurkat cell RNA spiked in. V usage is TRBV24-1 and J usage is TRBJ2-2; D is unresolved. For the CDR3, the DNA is TGTGCCACCAGTGCCTCAATCGCGAACACCGGGGAGCTGTTTTTT. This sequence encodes CATSASIANTGELFF.